The 31 T cell receptor beta chains listed next were all sequenced from one sample in a study of cytomegalovirus exposure and HLA in healthy donors. Using immunoSEQ multiplex PCR, the repertoire was profiled, and TCRdb retains in-frame clones only, with some absent. The sample consists of about 170,000 clones, 89% of them appearing once. Sequenced sample: PBMCs. The receptors were sampled from a man between 18 and 35 years old in good health and CMV-seropositive.

The rearrangement joins TRBV7-2 to TRBJ2-2, with TRBD1 matching 8 bases. J gave up 4 bases and V 2 bases, and 12 bases lay outside the gene matches. CDR3 length: 18 residues. The V gene's germline CDR1 is SGHTA and CDR2 FQGNSA. The CDR3 region has the DNA TGTGCCAGCAGCTTACACGCTGCCAGGGGGCAATTCACCGGGGAGCTGTTTTTT. Protein sequence: CASSLHAARGQFTGELFF. The full variable domain, rest sourced from reference TRBV7-2 and TRBJ2-2, is GAGVSQSPSNKVTEKGKDVELRCDPISGHTALYWYRQSLGQGLEFLIYFQGNSAPDKSGLPSDRFSAERTGGSVSTLTIQRTQQEDSAVYLCASSLHAARGQFTGELFFGEGSRLTVL.

This clone came up once. This chain uses TRBV11-3 with TRBJ2-1, with 9 nucleotides matching TRBD1. With 2 bases clipped from V and 0 bases from J, the junction kept 11 bases outside the gene matches. CDR3 length: 19 residues. Looked up from germline, CDR1 is SGHNT and CDR2 is YENEEA. DNA for the CDR3: TGTGCCAGCAGCTTATCCGGGACAGGGTACCGTCGCTCCTACAATGAGCAGTTCTTC. It is translated as CASSLSGTGYRRSYNEQFF.

V and J are TRBV2 and TRBJ2-1; 9 bases align to TRBD2. Germline V CDR1 and CDR2: SNHLY, FYNNEI. This CDR3 is 17 amino acids long. V was pared by 6 bases and J by 4 bases, with 13 bases of the junction left unmatched. Here the CDR3 reads CASRDPGTSRGYNEQFF. CDR3 coding DNA: TGTGCCAGCAGGGATCCAGGGACTAGCAGAGGATACAATGAGCAGTTCTTC.

This sequence joins TRBV28 and TRBJ2-7; TRBD2 agrees at 11 bases. The germline gives CDR1 MDHEN, CDR2 SYDVKM. V shed 5 bases and J 10 bases; nucleotides not matched to a gene: 7. The CDR3 has 13 residues. CDR3 DNA sequence: TGTGCCAGCAGTGAAGGGACTAGCGGATTACAGTACTTC. It specifies CASSEGTSGLQYF.

The chain recombines TRBV11-2 with TRBJ2-1; 8 nucleotides line up with TRBD1. This CDR3 comprises 15 residues. Unmatched junction bases numbered 1, after V lost 0 bases and J lost 3 bases. CDR1 and CDR2 (germline): SGHAT, FQNNGV. CDR3 sequence (DNA): TGTGCCAGCAGCTTAGAGGGACAGGACTACAATGAGCAGTTCTTC. Amino acids: CASSLEGQDYNEQFF. Based on the CDR3 plus reference TRBV11-2 and TRBJ2-1, the full variable domain is EAGVAQSPRYKIIEKRQSVAFWCNPISGHATLYWYQQILGQGPKLLIQFQNNGVVDDSQLPKDRFSAERLKGVDSTLKIQPAKLEDSAVYLCASSLEGQDYNEQFFGPGTRLTVL.

J is TRBJ1-2 and V is TRBV6-6; D may be TRBD1 (5 bases). The CDR3 is 15 amino acids. V lost 0 bases to trimming and J lost 1 base, with 9 bases between them. Germline V gene sequence: CDR1 MNHNY, CDR2 SVGAGI (reference sequence). CDR3 DNA: TGTGCCAGCAGTTACTCGACAGAGATTAACTATGGCTACACCTTC. It translates to CASSYSTEINYGYTF.

The gene calls are TRBV7-8 and TRBJ2-1; 7 bases match TRBD1. Germline CDR1 is SGHVS and CDR2 is FQNEAQ. The CDR3 has 15 amino acids. J gave up 0 bases and V 4 bases, and 3 bases lay outside the gene matches. CDR3 sequence (DNA): TGTGCCAGCAGCTCTAGGGACAGCTCCTACAATGAGCAGTTCTTC. It codes for CASSSRDSSYNEQFF.

This sequence joins TRBV10-2 and TRBJ2-5, with 9 nucleotides matching TRBD2. This CDR3 is built from 14 residues. The ends lost 8 bases at V and 1 base at J; junction bases unmatched: 5. Germline V gives CDR1 WSHSY, CDR2 SAAADI. For the CDR3, the DNA is TGCGCCAGCGGCATAGCGGGAGTCCAAGAGACCCAGTACTTC. This gives the protein CASGIAGVQETQYF.

This sequence joins TRBV5-8 and TRBJ1-2; D not certain. V lost 0 bases, J lost 8 bases, and 14 bases lay in between. Germline assignment: CDR1 SGHTS and CDR2 YDEGEE. The CDR3 totals 14 residues. The CDR3 DNA follows: TGTGCCAGCAGCTTGGTTCCGGGTGCTGGGGGCTACACCTTC. This gives the protein CASSLVPGAGGYTF.

V is TRBV10-1 and J is TRBJ2-2; a weak D match, TRBD1 (5 bases). Germline V CDR1 and CDR2: WNHNN, SYGVQD (reference sequence). V gave up 6 bases and J gave up 3 bases, with 17 bases separating them. The CDR3 length is 16 residues. The CDR3 DNA follows: TGCGCCAGCAGCAGTCCTCAGGGAATGGACACCGGGGAGCTGTTTTTT. Amino acid sequence: CASSSPQGMDTGELFF.

The V call is TRBV14, the J call TRBJ2-1; D is perhaps TRBD2 (5 bases). Germline V gene data show CDR1 as SGHDN and CDR2 as FVKESK. This CDR3 region has 16 residues. Deletions cut 1 base from V and 0 bases from J, with 10 bases between. This CDR3 reads CASSQVESGSYNEQFF. Here the CDR3 DNA reads TGTGCCAGCAGCCAAGTGGAAAGCGGCTCCTACAATGAGCAGTTCTTC.

This clone was seen once. The J gene is TRBJ2-1, the V gene TRBV27, with 11 bases fitting TRBD2. CDR1 is MNHEY and CDR2 is SMNVEV in the germline V gene (reference sequence). V dropped 3 bases and J dropped 5; count of bases not matched to a gene: 3. The CDR3 totals 15 residues. The CDR3 loop is CASSLTSGNHNEQFF. CDR3 nucleotides: TGTGCCAGCAGTTTGACTAGCGGGAATCACAATGAGCAGTTCTTC.

The chain is built from TRBV19 and TRBJ2-5, with 9 bases matching TRBD1. CDR3 size: 15 residues. CDR1 and CDR2 (germline): LNHDA, SQIVND (reference sequence). Trimming at V came to 6 bases and at J to 5 bases, leaving 10 bases not matched to a gene. CDR3 sequence (DNA): TGTGCCAGTAGGGGAGTGGACAGGGGTCGGGAGACCCAGTACTTC. It translates to CASRGVDRGRETQYF.

In this sample, this clone turned up once. The rearrangement links TRBV6-6 to TRBJ2-3; D gene unclear. The CDR3 runs to 15 residues. From germline, CDR1 is MNHNY and CDR2 SVGAGI (reference sequence). Trimming pared 2 bases from V and 0 bases from J, leaving 9 bases between. The CDR3 spells CASSYPITSTDTQYF. The CDR3 DNA reads as TGTGCCAGCAGTTACCCTATAACTAGCACAGATACGCAGTATTTT.

This chain uses TRBV6-6 with TRBJ2-5; no clear D. The germline V gene has CDR1 MNHNY and CDR2 SVGAGI (reference sequence). V lost 5 bases and J lost 0, with 10 bases in between. This CDR3 has 14 amino acids. As DNA, the CDR3 is TGTGCCAGCAGTCCCCAGGCATACCAAGAGACCCAGTACTTC. Its protein is CASSPQAYQETQYF.

The rearrangement links TRBV2 to TRBJ2-3, with 7 bases that match TRBD2. J was trimmed by 6 bases and V by 7 bases; bases with no gene match: 10. There are 14 residues in the CDR3. Germline V gene lookup returns CDR1 SNHLY and CDR2 FYNNEI. CDR3 loop: CASTYRRESDTQYF. The CDR3 nucleotides are TGTGCCAGCACTTACAGGCGGGAGAGCGATACGCAGTATTTT.

This chain links TRBV2 with TRBJ2-5, with unresolved D. The CDR3 is 12 amino acids. Trimming left V 7 bases short and J 2 bases short, with 8 bases between. The germline V gene has CDR1 SNHLY and CDR2 FYNNEI. CDR3 protein: CASTRWQETQYF. CDR3 bases: TGTGCCAGCACGCGTTGGCAAGAGACCCAGTACTTC.

The chain couples TRBV9 to TRBJ2-1; D is perhaps TRBD2 (6 bases). Germline V gene sequence: CDR1 SGDLS, CDR2 YYNGEE. V lost 3 bases and J 6 bases, leaving 10 bases between the germline ends. CDR3 length: 13 amino acids. The CDR3 DNA reads as TGTGCCAGCAGCGACGGGACTCCCAATGAGCAGTTCTTC. Its protein product is CASSDGTPNEQFF.

The CDR3 is CASSPGAARSLLDTQYF. The CDR3 coding sequence is TGCGCCAGCAGCCCAGGGGCGGCTAGATCCCTTTTAGATACGCAGTATTTT. The chain has TRBV4-1 and TRBJ2-3; possibly TRBD1 for D (6 bases). V lost 4 bases to trimming and J lost 5 bases, with 22 bases between them. The CDR3 contains 17 residues. Germline V gene lookup returns CDR1 MGHRA and CDR2 YSYEKL.

The V call is TRBV30, the J call TRBJ2-1; 8 nucleotides align to TRBD2. CDR3 size: 13 residues. Germline V gene sequence: CDR1 GTSNPN, CDR2 SVGIG (reference sequence). After removal of 7 bases from V and 7 bases from J, the junction contained 9 bases not matched to a gene. As DNA, the CDR3 is TGTGCCTCCTCGGGACTAGGGGGAAATGAGCAGTTCTTC. This codes for CASSGLGGNEQFF.

Here the CDR3 reads CATEGVGTQYF. CDR3 coding DNA: TGTGCCACCGAGGGGGTAGGGACCCAGTACTTC. The gene calls are TRBV2 and TRBJ2-5, with a possible D match to TRBD1 (6 bases). CDR1 is SNHLY, CDR2 FYNNEI, per germline. V gave up 10 bases and J gave up 7 bases, with 13 bases separating them. This CDR3 has 11 residues.

The genes are TRBV27 and TRBJ1-2; TRBD1 agrees at 7 bases. There are 13 residues in the CDR3. The germline V gene has CDR1 MNHEY and CDR2 SMNVEV (reference sequence). The V segment lost 2 bases and the J segment 5 bases; nucleotides outside the gene matches: 2. The CDR3 here is CASSLGTAYGYTF. Here the CDR3 DNA reads TGTGCCAGCAGTTTAGGGACAGCTTATGGCTACACCTTC.

The chain joins TRBV7-2 to TRBJ2-1; possible D gene TRBD1, 6 bases. The CDR3 has 15 residues. CDR1 is SGHTA and CDR2 is FQGNSA in the germline V gene. The V gene lost 3 bases and the J gene lost 5 bases, with 14 bases spanning the gap. The CDR3 DNA reads as TGTGCCAGCAGCTTGCAGACAGGCTTGAACAATGAGCAGTTCTTC. Its translation is CASSLQTGLNNEQFF.

The V call is TRBV27, the J call TRBJ2-5, with a weak D call TRBD2 (5 bases). This CDR3 is built from 15 residues. The V gene lost 3 bases and the J gene lost 0 bases, with 11 bases spanning the gap. Germline V gives CDR1 MNHEY, CDR2 SMNVEV (reference sequence). The CDR3 region is CASSFNGRDQETQYF. The DNA for the CDR3 is TGTGCCAGCAGTTTTAATGGGAGAGACCAAGAGACCCAGTACTTC.

The rearrangement joins TRBV4-1 to TRBJ1-4; 7 bases are shared with TRBD1. This CDR3 region has 18 residues. The ends lost 0 bases at V and 0 bases at J; junction bases unmatched: 7. From germline, CDR1 is MGHRA and CDR2 YSYEKL. CDR3 sequence: CASSQDPGTVTTNEKLFF. The CDR3 DNA follows: TGCGCCAGCAGCCAAGATCCCGGGACAGTCACAACTAATGAAAAACTGTTTTTT.

The rearrangement links TRBV9 to TRBJ2-3; D may be TRBD2 (6 bases). Trimming removed 0 bases at V and 11 bases at J, with 13 bases between. Per germline, CDR1 SGDLS and CDR2 YYNGEE. CDR3 length equals 13 residues. Here the CDR3 reads CASSVVMGGVQYF. In DNA form, the CDR3 reads TGTGCCAGCAGCGTAGTAATGGGGGGAGTGCAGTATTTT.

The chain joins TRBV28 to TRBJ2-7, with D maybe TRBD1 (5 bases). The V end lost 9 bases, the J end lost 0 bases, and 12 bases lay between the germline ends. The CDR3 is 13 amino acids. Per germline, CDR1 MDHEN and CDR2 SYDVKM. The CDR3 coding sequence is TGTGCCAGTCAGGGTACATCCTCCTACGAGCAGTACTTC. It translates to CASQGTSSYEQYF.

V is TRBV6-5 and J is TRBJ2-2; 10 bases match TRBD2. V shed 2 bases and J 7 bases; nucleotides not matched to a gene: 1. The V gene's germline CDR1 is MNHEY and CDR2 SVGAGI. The CDR3 sequence is 14 residues long. The CDR3 DNA reads as TGTGCCAGCAGTTACGAGCGGGAGGGCGGGGAGCTGTTTTTT. Amino acid sequence: CASSYEREGGELFF.

V is TRBV30 and J is TRBJ2-1; 7 bases match TRBD2. Germline CDR1 and CDR2: GTSNPN and SVGIG (reference sequence). Unmatched junction bases numbered 15, after V lost 0 bases and J lost 7 bases. The CDR3 is 17 residues long. CDR3 amino acids: CAWSVRRTGLEANEQFF. Here the CDR3 DNA reads TGTGCCTGGAGTGTACGTCGTACCGGACTAGAGGCAAATGAGCAGTTCTTC.

On this clone itself: The junction shows a germline mismatch at one end, possibly a read error. The chain employs TRBV5-1 and TRBJ1-4; D is unclear. Germline lookup yields CDR1 SGHRS and CDR2 YFSETQ. The CDR3 totals 14 residues. DNA for the CDR3: TGCGCCACCAGCTCAGACGGGGTGTTCGGAAAACTGTTTTTT. Translating it yields CATSSDGVFGKLFF.

The chain recombines TRBV6-6 with TRBJ2-2, with 8 bases aligning to TRBD1. Germline loops: CDR1 MNHNY, CDR2 SVGAGI (reference sequence). V dropped 6 bases and J dropped 2; count of bases not matched to a gene: 5. CDR3 length: 15 residues. The CDR3 protein is CASSSGTGNTGELFF. CDR3 nucleotide sequence: TGTGCCAGCAGCTCCGGGACAGGCAACACCGGGGAGCTGTTTTTT.